These 29 T cell receptor beta chains originate from one sample sequenced in a study of T cells in Graves' hyperthyroidism and ophthalmopathy. It was RNA transcripts that yielded the amplified TCR beta CDR3 regions. When the TCR CDR3 underwent first-round RT-PCR, the HTBI primer set was used. Each CDR3 protein is one row after TCRdb ran MiXCR on the multiplex PCR reads. The table records fewer than 450,000 distinct CDR3 sequences, 18% of them present only once. Input material: blood. Receptors were obtained from a man between 18 and 35 years old with Graves' ophthalmopathy.

The V call is TRBV18, the J call TRBJ1-3, with D tentatively TRBD1 (5 bases). CDR1 is KGHSH, CDR2 LQKENI, per germline. The CDR3 contains 16 residues. Trimming removed 1 base at V and 0 bases at J, with 10 bases between. CDR3 protein: CASSPLQESSGNTIYF. For the CDR3, the DNA is TGTGCCAGCTCACCACTACAGGAGAGCTCTGGAAACACCATATATTTT.

This clonotype was observed many times. The gene calls are TRBV4-1 and TRBJ1-1; 8 bases line up with TRBD1. Germline V gene lookup returns CDR1 MGHRA and CDR2 YSYEKL. CDR3 length: 17 amino acids. The J segment lost 4 bases and the V segment lost 5 bases, leaving 15 bases of the junction unmatched. CDR3 in amino acids: CASSAGLPRGRGTEAFF. CDR3 sequence (DNA): TGCGCCAGCAGCGCAGGCCTACCCAGGGGGCGAGGCACTGAAGCTTTCTTT.

This clonotype has just a few counts. The chain links TRBV19 to TRBJ1-2; D remains unclear. This CDR3 has 12 residues. Trimming took 9 bases from V and 8 from J, leaving 16 bases between them. Germline CDR1 reads LNHDA; CDR2 reads SQIVND (reference sequence). The DNA of the CDR3 is TGTGCCAGCCGCCCTGGAGGGTTCGGCTACACCTTC. This translates into CASRPGGFGYTF.

This clonotype was detected ten times or more. The rearrangement joins TRBV3-1 to TRBJ1-5, with 7 bases fitting TRBD1. The J segment lost 4 bases and the V segment lost 3 bases, leaving 6 bases of the junction unmatched. Per the germline V gene, CDR1 is LGHDT and CDR2 is YNNKEL (reference sequence). The CDR3 covers 15 residues. The chain's CDR3 is CASSQEGAGNQPQHF. CDR3 sequence (DNA): TGTGCCAGCAGCCAGGAGGGGGCCGGGAATCAGCCCCAGCATTTT.

This clonotype was observed at least ten times. This chain connects TRBV13 to TRBJ2-3, with TRBD2 as a possible D gene (6 bases). Between the trimmed V and J ends, which lost 5 bases and 1 base, there was a span of 22 bases. Germline values: CDR1 PRHDT, CDR2 FYEKMQ (reference sequence). The CDR3 has 18 amino acids. This CDR3 reads CASSPGQERRDGTDTQYF. CDR3 nucleotide sequence: TGTGCCAGCAGCCCGGGGCAGGAGAGGAGGGATGGCACAGATACGCAGTATTTT.

This clonotype was observed many times. The V call is TRBV24-1, the J call TRBJ1-2; 7 bases match TRBD1. After removal of 9 bases from V and 5 bases from J, the junction contained 2 bases not matched to a gene. This CDR3 has 11 residues. Germline V gene sequence: CDR1 KGHDR, CDR2 SFDVKD. The chain's CDR3 is CATGDRYGYTF. In DNA form, the CDR3 reads TGTGCCACCGGGGACAGATATGGCTACACCTTC.

In its sample, this clonotype was seen a few times. The V and J genes are TRBV3-1 and TRBJ1-6; maybe TRBD1 (6 bases). Trimming removed 4 bases from V and 0 bases from J, with 10 bases in between. This CDR3 spans 16 amino acids. Germline V CDR1 and CDR2: LGHDT, YNNKEL (reference sequence). CDR3 coding DNA: TGTGCCAGCAGCCCAGACAGGAGCTCCTATAATTCACCCCTCCACTTT. Translated: CASSPDRSSYNSPLHF.

This clonotype was detected many times. This chain links TRBV7-9 with TRBJ2-1; D may match TRBD1 or TRBD2 (5 bases each). The germline CDR1 and CDR2 sequences are SEHNR and FQNEAQ (reference sequence). This CDR3 has 17 residues. Trimming stripped 3 bases from V and 2 bases from J, with 17 bases between. CDR3 DNA sequence: TGTGCCAGCAGCTTCGGGGCCGGTCCCATAGCCTACAATGAGCAGTTCTTC. As protein: CASSFGAGPIAYNEQFF.

V gene TRBV20-1 combines with J gene TRBJ2-1, with 9 positions matching TRBD2. V lost 1 base, J lost 0 bases, and 4 bases stayed unmatched. CDR1 is DFQATT, CDR2 SNEGSKA, per germline (reference sequence). The CDR3 runs 16 residues. The CDR3 sequence: CSARGGGVSSYNEQFF. The CDR3 nucleotides are TGCAGTGCTAGAGGCGGGGGGGTGAGCTCCTACAATGAGCAGTTCTTC.

This clonotype was counted many times. This chain uses TRBV7-9 with TRBJ2-7; D perhaps matches TRBD1 (6 bases). CDR3 size: 14 residues. V lost 6 bases and J lost 2, with 14 bases in between. Germline values: CDR1 SEHNR, CDR2 FQNEAQ (reference sequence). CDR3 loop: CASRPTGQTYEQYF. The CDR3 nucleotides are TGTGCCAGCAGACCTACAGGGCAGACCTACGAGCAGTACTTC.

This sequence joins TRBV4-1 and TRBJ1-5; 8 nucleotides line up with TRBD1. V gave up 3 bases and J gave up 7 bases; unmatched junction bases: 14. Per the germline V gene, CDR1 is MGHRA and CDR2 is YSYEKL. This CDR3 has 17 residues. This CDR3 is CASSQPRGPAGGQPQHF. The DNA for the CDR3 is TGCGCCAGCAGCCAGCCGCGGGGTCCGGCAGGGGGCCAGCCCCAGCATTTT.

Turning to this clonotype: A junction boundary mismatches the germline segment, possibly from a read error. The chain uses TRBV5-1 and TRBJ2-7; 10 positions match TRBD1. Germline CDR1 is SGHRS and CDR2 is YFSETQ. CDR3 size: 15 residues. CDR3 protein: CASRQGQGLSYEQYF. The CDR3 DNA reads as TGTGCCAGCAGGCAGGGACAGGGGCTCTCCTACGAGCAGTACTTC. Full variable domain (missing parts from reference TRBV5-1 and TRBJ2-7): KAGVTQTPRYLIKTRGQQVTLSCSPISGHRSVSWYQQTPGQGLQFLFEYFSETQRNKGNFPGRFSGRQFSNSRSEMNVSTLELGDSALYLCASRQGQGLSYEQYFGPGTRLTVT.

The table lists this clonotype with many counts. The rearrangement uses TRBV29-1 and TRBJ1-2; D is unclear. CDR3 length: 15 residues. Trimming took off 5 bases at V and 5 bases at J, with 21 bases between the two ends. The germline V gene encodes CDR1 SQVTM and CDR2 ANQGSEA. For the CDR3, the DNA is TGCAGCGTTCCCTCAGGTTTTCCCGCCTCATATGGCTACACCTTC. Its translation: CSVPSGFPASYGYTF.

The chain links TRBV2 to TRBJ1-2; D is unclear. CDR1 and CDR2 (germline): SNHLY, FYNNEI. The ends were cut back, 4 bases at V and 2 bases at J, with 5 bases in the middle. The CDR3 totals 12 residues. CDR3 sequence: CASSAENYGYTF. In DNA, the CDR3 is TGTGCCAGCAGTGCCGAGAACTATGGCTACACCTTC.

There are a few counts of this clonotype. The chain links TRBV6-1 to TRBJ2-3; 9 positions match TRBD2. Germline CDR1 and CDR2: MNHNS and SASEGT. J lost 2 bases, V lost 6 bases, and 6 bases had no gene match. The CDR3 spans 15 residues. The CDR3 sequence is CASRDSSGDTDTQYF. The CDR3 DNA reads as TGTGCCAGCAGAGACTCTAGCGGGGACACAGATACGCAGTATTTT.

The sample holds many counts of this clonotype. This chain links TRBV28 with TRBJ2-5; the D call may be TRBD1 or TRBD2 (6 bases each). Between the trimmed V and J ends, which lost 7 bases and 10 bases, there was a span of 16 bases. The CDR3 is 12 amino acids. The V gene's germline CDR1 is MDHEN and CDR2 SYDVKM. The CDR3 spells CASNKRGDNQYF. The DNA for the CDR3 is TGTGCCAGCAACAAGAGGGGGGATAACCAGTACTTC.

The table lists this clonotype with many counts. The CDR3: CASRTGAYEQYF. Written as DNA, the CDR3 is TGTGCCAGCAGGACGGGCGCCTACGAGCAGTACTTC. This sequence joins TRBV12-3 or TRBV12-4 and TRBJ2-7; D is uncertain. The CDR3 has 12 residues. V was shortened by 6 bases and J by 2 bases, with 8 bases between the two germline ends.

This clonotype was detected many times. The chain links TRBV2 to TRBJ2-1; D may be TRBD1 (5 bases). Germline V CDR1 and CDR2: SNHLY, FYNNEI. The CDR3 runs 18 residues. Deletions cut 0 bases from V and 2 bases from J, with 17 bases between. CDR3 sequence reads: CASSEARQGYSPYNEQFF. DNA of the CDR3: TGTGCCAGCAGTGAAGCCCGGCAGGGATATTCACCCTACAATGAGCAGTTCTTC.

This clonotype was recorded a few times. The V call is TRBV4-3, the J call TRBJ2-1; 8 nucleotides align to TRBD2. The CDR3 runs to 15 residues. Germline CDR1 LGHNA, CDR2 YSLEER. V lost 0 bases to trimming and J lost 4 bases; unmatched junction nucleotides: 2. The DNA for the CDR3 is TGCGCCAGCAGCCAAGACGCGGGAGGATACAATGAGCAGTTCTTC. Its translation: CASSQDAGGYNEQFF.

Many counts were recorded for this clonotype. The chain carries TRBV18 and TRBJ2-1, with 7 bases identical to TRBD1. The CDR3 extends over 12 amino acids. The V gene's germline CDR1 is KGHSH and CDR2 LQKENI. J lost 10 bases, V lost 3 bases, and 3 bases had no gene match. CDR3 region: CASSPPTGEQFF. The CDR3 nucleotides read TGTGCCAGCTCACCCCCGACAGGGGAGCAGTTCTTC. Together with reference TRBV18 and TRBJ2-1, the CDR3 gives the full variable domain: NAGVMQNPRHLVRRRGQEARLRCSPMKGHSHVYWYRQLPEEGLKFMVYLQKENIIDESGMPKERFSAEFPKEGPSILRIQQVVRGDSAAYFCASSPPTGEQFFGPGTRLTVL.

This chain uses TRBV19 with TRBJ1-1, with 8 bases fitting TRBD1. The germline V gene encodes CDR1 LNHDA and CDR2 SQIVND (reference sequence). V gave up 7 bases and J gave up 4 bases; unmatched junction bases: 8. This CDR3 is 14 amino acids long. Here the CDR3 reads CASTPDRGLTEAFF. DNA of the CDR3: TGTGCCAGTACCCCAGACAGGGGACTCACTGAAGCTTTCTTT. Full variable domain (missing parts from reference TRBV19 and TRBJ1-1): DGGITQSPKYLFRKEGQNVTLSCEQNLNHDAMYWYRQDPGQGLRLIYYSQIVNDFQKGDIAEGYSVSREKKESFPLTVTSAQKNPTAFYLCASTPDRGLTEAFFGQGTRLTVV.

The CDR3 loop reads CTSSLAGLSYEQYF. The CDR3 nucleotides read TGTACCAGCAGCTTAGCGGGACTCTCCTACGAGCAGTACTTC. The V gene is TRBV7-2, the J gene TRBJ2-7; D possibly corresponds to TRBD2 (6 bases). V was clipped by 0 bases and J by 0 bases, with 6 bases between them. The germline CDR1 and CDR2 sequences are SGHTA and FQGNSA. The CDR3 is made up of 14 amino acids.

This chain links TRBV11-3 with TRBJ2-5; 13 bases match TRBD2. The CDR3 spans 19 residues. The germline gives CDR1 SGHNT, CDR2 YENEEA. The V and J ends lost 4 bases and 5 bases, in that order; junction bases with no gene match: 16. The CDR3 is CASSSNSLAGGPMEETQYF. The CDR3, as DNA: TGTGCCAGCAGCTCGAATTCACTAGCGGGGGGGCCCATGGAGGAGACCCAGTACTTC.

This clonotype occurred many times. The chain is built from TRBV28 and TRBJ1-6; D might be TRBD1 (5 bases). Deletions cut 4 bases from V and 0 bases from J, with 10 bases between. The CDR3 has 16 residues. Germline V gives CDR1 MDHEN, CDR2 SYDVKM. The chain's CDR3 is CASSYSGSSYNSPLHF. The CDR3 DNA reads as TGTGCCAGCAGTTACTCAGGGAGCTCCTATAATTCACCCCTCCACTTT.

This clonotype came up many times. The gene calls are TRBV7-9 and TRBJ2-5, with D perhaps TRBD1 (6 bases). Trimming pared 5 bases from V and 7 bases from J, leaving 11 bases between. The CDR3 contains 12 residues. Germline loops: CDR1 SEHNR, CDR2 FQNEAQ (reference sequence). In DNA, the CDR3 is TGTGCCAGCAGCCCCCAGGGGCGGACCCAGTACTTC. Protein product: CASSPQGRTQYF.

This clonotype was counted at least ten times. CDR3 sequence reads: CASSPPPGGYEQYF. In DNA form, the CDR3 reads TGTGCCAGCAGTCCCCCTCCCGGAGGGTACGAGCAGTACTTC. The chain uses TRBV12-3 or TRBV12-4 and TRBJ2-7; weak D call: TRBD2 (6 bases). Deletions cut 5 bases from V and 4 bases from J, with 15 bases between. CDR3 size: 14 residues.

This clonotype was recorded a few times. This chain uses TRBV6-4 with TRBJ2-1; tentatively, D is TRBD1 (6 bases). The CDR3 sequence is 14 residues long. The V gene's germline CDR1 is MRHNA and CDR2 SNTAGT. Between the trimmed V and J ends, which lost 3 bases and 8 bases, there was a span of 14 bases. The CDR3 protein is CASSETGFRDEQFF. The CDR3 nucleotides are TGTGCCAGCAGTGAAACAGGGTTTAGGGATGAGCAGTTCTTC.

This clonotype was detected many times. The chain joins TRBV3-1 to TRBJ1-5, with D uncertain. The CDR3 has 17 residues. The V gene's germline CDR1 is LGHDT and CDR2 YNNKEL (reference sequence). The V and J ends lost 1 base and 4 bases respectively, with 17 bases between them. CDR3 DNA: TGTGCCAGCAGCCAAGGATGGTCGGGATCTAAAAATCAGCCCCAGCATTTT. Protein sequence: CASSQGWSGSKNQPQHF.

In its sample, this clonotype was seen many times. V and J are TRBV15 and TRBJ1-5; TRBD1 matches at 9 bases. The CDR3 sequence is 15 residues long. After removal of 4 bases from V and 6 bases from J, the junction contained 7 bases not matched to a gene. Germline CDR1 LNHNV, CDR2 YYDKDF (reference sequence). CDR3 amino acids: CATSITGGASQPQHF. For the CDR3, the DNA is TGTGCCACCAGCATCACAGGGGGCGCTTCTCAGCCCCAGCATTTT. Looking up the rest from reference TRBV15 and TRBJ1-5 gives the full variable domain: DAMVIQNPRYQVTQFGKPVTLSCSQTLNHNVMYWYQQKSSQAPKLLFHYYDKDFNNEADTPDNFQSRRPNTSFCFLDIRSPGLGDTAMYLCATSITGGASQPQHFGDGTRLSIL.